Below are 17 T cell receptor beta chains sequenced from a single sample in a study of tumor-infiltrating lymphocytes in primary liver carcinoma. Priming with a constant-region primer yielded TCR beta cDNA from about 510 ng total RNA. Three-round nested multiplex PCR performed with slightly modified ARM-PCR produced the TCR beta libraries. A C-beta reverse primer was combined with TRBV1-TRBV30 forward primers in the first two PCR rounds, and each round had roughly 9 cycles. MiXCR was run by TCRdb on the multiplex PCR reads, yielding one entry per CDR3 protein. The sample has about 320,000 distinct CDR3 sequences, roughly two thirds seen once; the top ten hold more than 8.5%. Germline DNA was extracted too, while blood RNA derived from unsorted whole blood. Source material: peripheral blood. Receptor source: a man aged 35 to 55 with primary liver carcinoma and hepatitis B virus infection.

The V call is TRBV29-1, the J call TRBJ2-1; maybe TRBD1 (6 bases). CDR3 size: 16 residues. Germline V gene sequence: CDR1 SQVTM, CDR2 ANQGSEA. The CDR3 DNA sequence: TGCAGTGTGGCATTTGTGGGGGCGGCTACCTACAATGAGCAGTTCTTC. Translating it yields CSVAFVGAATYNEQFF.

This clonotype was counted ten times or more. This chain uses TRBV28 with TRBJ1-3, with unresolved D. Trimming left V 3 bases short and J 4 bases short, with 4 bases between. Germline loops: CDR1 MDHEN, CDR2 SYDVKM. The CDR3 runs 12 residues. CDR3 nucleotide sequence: TGTGCCAGCAGTTTTGGGGGAAACACCATATATTTT. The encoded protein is CASSFGGNTIYF.

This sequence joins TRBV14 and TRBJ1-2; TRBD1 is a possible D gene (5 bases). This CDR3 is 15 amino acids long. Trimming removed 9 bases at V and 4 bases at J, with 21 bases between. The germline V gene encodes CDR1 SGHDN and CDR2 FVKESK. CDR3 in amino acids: CASTQGKGRSYGYTF. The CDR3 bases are TGTGCCAGTACCCAAGGGAAGGGACGGTCCTATGGCTACACCTTC.

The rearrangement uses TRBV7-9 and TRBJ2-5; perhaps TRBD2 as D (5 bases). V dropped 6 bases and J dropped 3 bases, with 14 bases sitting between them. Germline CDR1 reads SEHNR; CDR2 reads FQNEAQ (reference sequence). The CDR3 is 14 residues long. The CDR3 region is CASRSSGREETQYF. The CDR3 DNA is TGTGCCAGCAGATCGAGTGGGCGGGAAGAGACCCAGTACTTC.

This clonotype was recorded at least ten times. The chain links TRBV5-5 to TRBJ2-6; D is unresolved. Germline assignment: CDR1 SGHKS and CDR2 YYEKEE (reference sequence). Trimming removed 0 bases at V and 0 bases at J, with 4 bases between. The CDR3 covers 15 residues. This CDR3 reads CASSLGVSGANVLTF. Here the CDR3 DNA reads TGTGCCAGCAGCTTGGGTGTCTCTGGGGCCAACGTCCTGACTTTC.

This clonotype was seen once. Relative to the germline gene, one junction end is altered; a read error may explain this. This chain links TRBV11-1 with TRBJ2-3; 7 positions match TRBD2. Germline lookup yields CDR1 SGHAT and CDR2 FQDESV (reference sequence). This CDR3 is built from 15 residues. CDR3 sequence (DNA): TGTGCCAGCAATTTGCCGAGGGAGGGCACAGATACGCAATATTTT. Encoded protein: CASNLPREGTDTQYF.

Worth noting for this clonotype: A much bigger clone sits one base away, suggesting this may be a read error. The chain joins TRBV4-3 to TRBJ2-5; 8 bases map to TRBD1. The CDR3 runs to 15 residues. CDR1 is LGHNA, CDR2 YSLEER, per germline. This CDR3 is CSSSQDRDRSETQYF. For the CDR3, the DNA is TGCTCCAGCAGCCAAGATAGGGACAGGAGCGAGACCCAGTACTTC.

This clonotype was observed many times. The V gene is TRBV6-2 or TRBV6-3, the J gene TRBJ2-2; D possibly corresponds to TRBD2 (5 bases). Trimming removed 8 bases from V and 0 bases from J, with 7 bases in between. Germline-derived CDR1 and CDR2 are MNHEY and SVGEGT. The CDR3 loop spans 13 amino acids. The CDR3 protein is CASLATNTGELFF. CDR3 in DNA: TGTGCCAGCTTAGCGACGAACACCGGGGAGCTGTTTTTT.

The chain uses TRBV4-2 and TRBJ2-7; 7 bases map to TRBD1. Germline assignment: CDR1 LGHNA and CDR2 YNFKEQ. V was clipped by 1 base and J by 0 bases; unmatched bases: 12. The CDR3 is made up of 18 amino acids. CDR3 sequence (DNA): TGTGCCAGCAGCCAAGGGTCAGGGGGTAGTGGGAGCTCCTACGAGCAGTACTTC. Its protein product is CASSQGSGGSGSSYEQYF.

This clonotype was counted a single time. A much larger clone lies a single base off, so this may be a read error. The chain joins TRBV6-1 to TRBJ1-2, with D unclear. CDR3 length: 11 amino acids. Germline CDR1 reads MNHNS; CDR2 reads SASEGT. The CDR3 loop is CANRFSGGYIF. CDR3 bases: TGTGCCAATCGGTTTTCAGGCGGCTACATCTTC.

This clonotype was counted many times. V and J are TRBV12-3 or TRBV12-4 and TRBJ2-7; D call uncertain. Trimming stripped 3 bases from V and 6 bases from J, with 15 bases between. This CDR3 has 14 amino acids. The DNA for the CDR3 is TGTGCCAGCAGTTTTAGCCTAGTCCCTTCCGAGCAGTACTTC. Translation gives CASSFSLVPSEQYF.

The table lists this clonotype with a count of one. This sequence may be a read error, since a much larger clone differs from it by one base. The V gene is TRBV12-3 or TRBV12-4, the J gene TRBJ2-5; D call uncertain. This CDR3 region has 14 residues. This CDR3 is CVSSFFRDQETQYF. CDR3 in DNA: TGTGTCAGCAGTTTTTTTAGGGACCAAGAGACCCAGTACTTC.

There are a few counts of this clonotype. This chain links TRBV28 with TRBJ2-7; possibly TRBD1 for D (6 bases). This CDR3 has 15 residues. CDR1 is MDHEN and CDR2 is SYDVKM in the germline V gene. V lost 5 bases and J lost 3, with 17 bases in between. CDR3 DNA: TGTGCCAGCAGTCCCACGGAGCAGGGGCTCTACGAGCAGTACTTC. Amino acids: CASSPTEQGLYEQYF.

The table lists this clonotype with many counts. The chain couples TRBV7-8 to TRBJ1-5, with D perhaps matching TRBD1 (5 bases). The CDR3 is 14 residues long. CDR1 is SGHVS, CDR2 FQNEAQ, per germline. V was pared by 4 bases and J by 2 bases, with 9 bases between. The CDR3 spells CASSWGLGNQPQHF. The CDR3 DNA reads TGTGCCAGCAGCTGGGGCCTGGGCAATCAGCCCCAGCATTTT.

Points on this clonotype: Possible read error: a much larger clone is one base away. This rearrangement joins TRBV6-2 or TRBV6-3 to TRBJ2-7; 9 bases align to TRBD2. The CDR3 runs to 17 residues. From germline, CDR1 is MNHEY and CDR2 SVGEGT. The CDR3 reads CASSYSTTSGDSYEHYF. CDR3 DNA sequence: TGTGCCAGCAGTTACTCGACGACTAGCGGAGACTCCTACGAGCATTACTTC.

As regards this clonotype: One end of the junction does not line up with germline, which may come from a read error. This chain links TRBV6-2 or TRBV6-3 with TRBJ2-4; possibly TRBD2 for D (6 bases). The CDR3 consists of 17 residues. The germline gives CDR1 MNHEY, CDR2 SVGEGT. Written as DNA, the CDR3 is TGTGCCAGCAGCTACTCCGTGCGGGACGTAACCAAAAACATTCAGTACTTC. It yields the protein CASSYSVRDVTKNIQYF.

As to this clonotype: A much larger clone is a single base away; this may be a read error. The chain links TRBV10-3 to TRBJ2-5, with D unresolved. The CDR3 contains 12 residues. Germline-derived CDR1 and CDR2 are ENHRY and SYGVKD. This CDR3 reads CAISESQETQHF. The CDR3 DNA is TGTGCCATCAGTGAGTCGCAAGAGACCCAGCACTTC.